The clone carrying this TCR beta chain has a count of ten or more. Its antigen is as yet unknown. One entry per CDR3 protein, called by TCRdb with MiXCR from the reads. The profile shows over 90,000 distinct CDR3 sequences, approximately 17% of them singletons. This entry is derived from a study of T cell repertoires in cytomegalovirus infection. The CDR3 has 16 residues. Germline CDR1 and CDR2: SGHVS and FQNEAQ. Trimming removed 3 bases at V and 0 bases at J, with 12 bases between. Regarding the study as a whole: Ex vivo, HLA-C-restricted CMV-specific TCR beta clonotypes prevailed over the rest of the response.

This TCR derives from a human donor in good health (CMV status not recorded). Some clones in this sample may be carry-over from other donors' samples. Material: PBMCs. The rearrangement uses TRBV7-8 and TRBJ1-5; D remains unclear. As DNA, the CDR3 is TGTGCCAGCAGCTTCTTCACACTTGATAGCAATCAGCCCCAGCATTTT. It encodes CASSFFTLDSNQPQHF.